The 12 T cell receptor beta chains below all came from one sample that was sequenced in a study of blood T cell repertoires in COVID-19 (dated by TCRdb to the early 2020s). Library prep was done by the immunoSEQ multiplex PCR assay. TCRdb holds this immuneACCESS table with in-frame rearrangements only. Some clones are missing; in checked studies, unresolved V genes explain under half, and the rest has no known cause. This sample comprises 50,000 to 65,000 clones, around 65% of them detected only once. The top ten clones comprise around half of the sample. Specimen: PBMCs or T cells enriched from blood (not recorded which). The receptors here all came from a woman between 55 and 75 years old who had been exposed to COVID-19.

V and J are TRBV18 and TRBJ2-1; weak D call: TRBD1 (6 bases). Germline CDR1 KGHSH, CDR2 LQKENI. The V end was cut by 5 bases, the J end by 6 bases, with 8 bases between. CDR3 length: 12 amino acids. The CDR3 sequence is CASSVQGNEQFF. CDR3 DNA: TGTGCCAGCTCAGTACAGGGCAATGAGCAGTTCTTC. Looking up the rest from reference TRBV18 and TRBJ2-1 gives the full variable domain: NAGVMQNPRHLVRRRGQEARLRCSPMKGHSHVYWYRQLPEEGLKFMVYLQKENIIDESGMPKERFSAEFPKEGPSILRIQQVVRGDSAAYFCASSVQGNEQFFGPGTRLTVL.

This chain uses TRBV7-8 with TRBJ2-1; tentatively, D is TRBD1 (6 bases). This CDR3 comprises 15 residues. Germline V gene lookup returns CDR1 SGHVS and CDR2 FQNEAQ. V was shortened by 5 bases and J by 3 bases, with 14 bases between the two germline ends. The CDR3 loop reads CASSHRGGIYNEQFF. The DNA of the CDR3 is TGTGCCAGCAGCCACAGAGGGGGAATCTACAATGAGCAGTTCTTC.

This chain's CDR3 is CASSQADEQYF. The CDR3, as DNA: TGTGCCAGCAGCCAAGCGGACGAGCAGTACTTC. The rearrangement uses TRBV4-2 and TRBJ2-7; D is unresolved. Trimming took off 1 base at V and 5 bases at J, with 3 bases between the two ends. From germline, CDR1 is LGHNA and CDR2 YNFKEQ. The CDR3 is 11 residues long.

The chain carries TRBV7-2 and TRBJ1-2; D is undetermined. Germline loops: CDR1 SGHTA, CDR2 FQGNSA. The CDR3 length is 13 residues. The ends were cut back, 4 bases at V and 1 base at J, with 7 bases in the middle. The CDR3 bases are TGTGCCAGCAGCTCAGCCATTAACTATGGCTACACCTTC. As protein: CASSSAINYGYTF.

V usage is TRBV7-9 and J usage is TRBJ1-1, with D unresolved. This CDR3 contains 12 residues. The V end lost 8 bases, the J end lost 1 base, and 8 bases lay between the germline ends. Germline V gene lookup returns CDR1 SEHNR and CDR2 FQNEAQ (reference sequence). The CDR3 region has the DNA TGTGCCAGCGAAGCGGCGAACACTGAAGCTTTCTTT. Encoded protein: CASEAANTEAFF.

The chain carries TRBV27 and TRBJ2-1, with D unresolved. CDR1 is MNHEY, CDR2 SMNVEV, per germline (reference sequence). The ends were cut back, 0 bases at V and 11 bases at J, with 14 bases in the middle. The CDR3 extends over 14 amino acids. CDR3 nucleotide sequence: TGTGCCAGCAGTTTATCGGGCCGCCAGCCTCAGCAGTTCTTC. Protein product: CASSLSGRQPQQFF.

This clone was observed many times. This chain joins TRBV5-1 and TRBJ1-6, with a tentative D call TRBD1 (5 bases). The CDR3 covers 14 residues. The V gene lost 6 bases and the J gene lost 7 bases, with 14 bases spanning the gap. CDR1 SGHRS and CDR2 YFSETQ come from the germline V gene. CDR3 sequence (DNA): TGCGCCAGCAAACTGGGGCTTCGAAATTCACCCCTCCACTTT. Residues: CASKLGLRNSPLHF.

CDR3 protein: CASRRTDLNEKLFF. CDR3 sequence (DNA): TGCGCCAGCAGAAGGACAGACCTTAATGAAAAACTGTTTTTT. The rearrangement joins TRBV5-1 to TRBJ1-4, with D possibly being TRBD1 (6 bases). The CDR3 has 14 residues. CDR1 and CDR2 from the germline V gene are SGHRS and YFSETQ. Trimming cost V 5 bases and J 4 bases, with 12 bases left between them.

The CDR3 is CASSVPLADTQYF. Written as DNA, the CDR3 is TGTGCCAGCAGCGTACCGTTAGCAGATACGCAGTATTTT. The rearrangement links TRBV28 to TRBJ2-3; no firm D call. Looked up from germline, CDR1 is MDHEN and CDR2 is SYDVKM. CDR3 length: 13 residues. Trimming took 6 bases from V and 4 from J, leaving 11 bases between them.

This chain joins TRBV27 and TRBJ2-2; D perhaps matches TRBD1 (5 bases). Per germline, CDR1 MNHEY and CDR2 SMNVEV (reference sequence). The CDR3 totals 13 residues. The germline V and J ends were trimmed by 4 bases and 6 bases, with 9 bases remaining between them. CDR3 amino acids: CASSSQGSGELFF. The CDR3, as DNA: TGTGCCAGCAGTTCTCAGGGTTCCGGGGAGCTGTTTTTT.

The rearrangement uses TRBV6-5 and TRBJ1-5; maybe TRBD1 (5 bases). V dropped 8 bases and J dropped 4 bases, with 12 bases sitting between them. The CDR3 covers 13 residues. Germline V lookup: CDR1 MNHEY, CDR2 SVGAGI. In nucleotides, the CDR3 is TGTGCCAGCGGGGCAGCGCAAAATCAGCCCCAGCATTTT. It encodes CASGAAQNQPQHF.

The V gene is TRBV28, the J gene TRBJ2-1, with a tentative D call TRBD1 (6 bases). Germline V gene sequence: CDR1 MDHEN, CDR2 SYDVKM. Trimming removed 6 bases at V and 2 bases at J, with 14 bases between. The CDR3 covers 15 residues. The CDR3 here is CASSASGEPYNEQFF. The CDR3, as DNA: TGTGCCAGCAGCGCATCAGGGGAGCCCTACAATGAGCAGTTCTTC.